A selection of T cell receptor beta chains follows, all from one sample in a study of cytomegalovirus exposure and HLA in healthy donors. Some clones are missing from TCRdb's copy, which holds only in-frame ones; the method was immunoSEQ multiplex PCR. The sample holds approximately 110,000 clones; over 60% are singletons and the top ten take less than 15%. The source material was PBMCs. These receptors originate from a woman aged 55-70 years in good health and CMV-seropositive. CDR3s include the opening cysteine and the closing phenylalanine or tryptophan. A D gene is named only where the DNA matches it firmly. The size of a clone is reported for some rows only, either as once, few or many, or as a class for expanded clones.

>TRBD1|-|TRBJ1-2|TRBV4-3
CASSQVGTGGGLGYTF
TGCGCCAGCAGCCAAGTGGGGACAGGGGGCGGGTTGGGCTACACCTTC
>TRBD1|-|TRBJ1-4|TRBV5-1
CASSSTGTGGEKLFF
TGCGCCAGCAGCTCGACGGGGACAGGGGGAGAAAAACTGTTTTTT
>-|-|TRBJ1-1|TRBV5-1
CASSSGQTNTEAFF
TGCGCCAGCAGCTCAGGACAGACGAACACTGAAGCTTTCTTT
>-|-|TRBJ2-7|TRBV6-1
CASGGSGEQYF
TGTGCCAGCGGGGGGAGCGGCGAGCAGTACTTC
>-|-|TRBJ2-7|TRBV6-1
CASSAGSPYEQYF
TGTGCCAGCAGTGCAGGCTCTCCCTACGAGCAGTACTTC
>TRBD1|-|TRBJ1-1|TRBV5-1
CASSPGQGNTEAFF
TGCGCCAGCAGTCCCGGACAGGGGAACACTGAAGCTTTCTTT
>-|few|TRBJ1-3|TRBV7-6
CASSLRGGHSGNTIYF
TGTGCCAGCAGCTTACGGGGAGGGCACTCTGGAAACACCATATATTTT
>TRBD2|-|TRBJ2-7|TRBV11-2
CASSTTSGGYEQYF
TGTGCCAGCAGCACGACTAGCGGGGGTTACGAGCAGTACTTC
>-|-|TRBJ2-1|TRBV5-1
CASSLDQPGLRGNEQFF
TGCGCCAGCAGCTTGGATCAGCCGGGACTCCGCGGGAATGAGCAGTTCTTC
>TRBD1|-|TRBJ1-1|TRBV5-1
CASSYRTGLNTEAFF
TGCGCCAGCAGCTATAGGACAGGGCTGAACACTGAAGCTTTCTTT
>TRBD1|-|TRBJ1-1|TRBV5-1
CASSEDPTGTGEAFF
TGCGCCAGCAGCGAGGACCCCACGGGGACAGGTGAAGCTTTCTTT
>TRBD1|-|TRBJ1-2|TRBV7-3
CASSLTVTGDRPRGYTF
TGTGCCAGCAGCTTAACAGTGACAGGGGATAGACCTAGAGGCTACACCTTC
>-|-|TRBJ1-5|TRBV19
CASSTDRSNQPQHF
TGTGCCAGTAGTACCGACAGAAGCAATCAGCCCCAGCATTTT
>TRBD1|-|TRBJ2-7|TRBV15
CATSPRQGPYEQYF
TGTGCCACCAGCCCACGACAGGGCCCCTACGAGCAGTACTTC
>-|-|TRBJ1-4|TRBV5-1
CASSTGQTPNEKLFF
TGCGCCAGCAGCACTGGACAGACCCCTAATGAAAAACTGTTTTTT
>TRBD1|-|TRBJ1-1|TRBV5-4
CASSPPGDRGNTEAFF
TGTGCCAGCAGCCCACCCGGGGACAGGGGGAACACTGAAGCTTTCTTT
>TRBD1|-|TRBJ1-5|TRBV27
CASSPLDRLNQPQHF
TGTGCCAGCAGTCCCCTGGACAGGTTGAATCAGCCCCAGCATTTT
>-|-|TRBJ2-6|TRBV20-1
CSARERDVLTF
TGCAGTGCTAGGGAGAGGGACGTCCTGACTTTC
>-|-|TRBJ1-3|TRBV2
CASSAQGSGNTIYF
TGTGCCAGCAGTGCCCAGGGGTCTGGAAACACCATATATTTT
>-|few|TRBJ1-1|TRBV4-1
CASSQAQVGTSRRGNTEAFF
TGCGCCAGCAGCCAAGCCCAAGTAGGGACCTCTCGGCGGGGGAACACTGAAGCTTTCTTT
>TRBD1|-|TRBJ2-3|TRBV29-1
CSVRTGRVTDTQYF
TGCAGCGTTAGGACAGGACGAGTTACGGATACGCAGTATTTT
>TRBD2|-|TRBJ2-2|TRBV4-1
CASRTRLAGGLNTGELFF
TGCGCCAGCAGGACTAGACTAGCGGGGGGCCTTAACACCGGGGAGCTGTTTTTT
>TRBD1|-|TRBJ1-2|TRBV7-2
CASSPDRGYGYTF
TGTGCCAGCAGCCCGGACAGGGGCTATGGCTACACCTTC
>-|-|TRBJ1-1|TRBV7-3
CASSNPGAGTEAFF
TGTGCCAGCAGCAACCCTGGGGCGGGGACTGAAGCTTTCTTT
>-|once|TRBJ2-5|TRBV5-1
CASRPRRGNQETQYF
TGCGCCAGCCGACCACGCCGGGGGAACCAAGAGACCCAGTACTTC
>TRBD1|once|TRBJ2-7|TRBV18
CASSQTGGSSYEQYF
TGTGCCAGCTCACAAACAGGGGGGAGCTCCTACGAGCAGTACTTC
>TRBD2|-|TRBJ2-7|TRBV19
CASSSRLAGGGEQYF
TGTGCCAGTAGTTCCCGACTAGCGGGAGGGGGCGAGCAGTACTTC
>TRBD1|-|TRBJ1-5|TRBV12-5
CASGSDRVSNQPQHF
TGTGCTAGTGGTTCCGACAGGGTTAGCAATCAGCCCCAGCATTTT
>-|-|TRBJ2-6|TRBV19
CASRWQAGANVLTF
TGTGCCAGTAGATGGCAAGCTGGGGCCAACGTCCTGACTTTC
>TRBD1|-|TRBJ2-7|TRBV5-5
CASSLQGAVYEQYF
TGTGCCAGCAGCTTACAGGGGGCTGTCTACGAGCAGTACTTC
>-|-|TRBJ1-6|TRBV28
CASSSGGPLHF
TGTGCCAGCAGTTCAGGAGGACCCCTCCACTTT
>-|-|TRBJ2-7|TRBV27
CASSRDGLRNEQYF
TGTGCCAGCAGTCGTGACGGCCTGAGGAACGAGCAGTACTTC
>TRBD1|-|TRBJ2-7|TRBV30
CAWSVLQGRPYEQYF
TGTGCCTGGAGTGTATTACAGGGGCGACCCTACGAGCAGTACTTC
>TRBD1|-|TRBJ1-2|TRBV7-2
CASSMGQGAGGYTF
TGTGCCAGCAGCATGGGACAGGGGGCCGGTGGCTACACCTTC
>TRBD2|few|TRBJ2-7|TRBV6-4
CASSEFPGGNYEQYF
TGTGCCAGCAGTGAATTTCCGGGGGGAAACTACGAGCAGTACTTC
>TRBD1|-|TRBJ1-1|TRBV30
CAWYPRTGRNTEAFF
TGTGCCTGGTACCCTCGGACAGGGCGGAACACTGAAGCTTTCTTT
>-|-|TRBJ1-4|TRBV6-5
CASSIGGPNEKLFF
TGTGCCAGCAGCATTGGAGGTCCAAATGAAAAACTGTTTTTT
>-|-|TRBJ1-1|TRBV7-2
CASSLTGNTEAFF
TGTGCCAGCAGCTTGACAGGGAACACTGAAGCTTTCTTT
>-|-|TRBJ1-1|TRBV6-6
CASSHRTANTEAFF
TGTGCCAGCAGTCACCGGACAGCGAACACTGAAGCTTTCTTT
>-|-|TRBJ2-1|TRBV9
CASSVRDLQADSNNEQFF
TGTGCCAGCAGCGTCCGGGATCTCCAGGCGGATAGTAACAATGAGCAGTTCTTC
>TRBD2|-|TRBJ2-1|TRBV5-1
CASSLGTSSDNEQFF
TGCGCCAGCAGCCTCGGGACTAGCTCAGACAATGAGCAGTTCTTC
>TRBD2|few|TRBJ2-1|TRBV29-1
CSVKKREGWEQFF
TGCAGCGTGAAAAAGCGGGAGGGCTGGGAGCAGTTCTTC
>TRBD1|few|TRBJ2-7|TRBV10-3
CAISEPSVGTASYEQYF
TGTGCCATCAGTGAGCCGAGCGTCGGGACAGCAAGTTACGAGCAGTACTTC
>TRBD2|-|TRBJ2-5|TRBV5-1
CASSPKTRLAGTQETQYF
TGCGCCAGCAGCCCAAAGACCAGACTAGCGGGGACCCAAGAGACCCAGTACTTC
>-|-|TRBJ2-1|TRBV7-3
CASSFKATGRNEQFF
TGTGCCAGCAGCTTCAAGGCTACAGGGAGAAATGAGCAGTTCTTC
>-|-|TRBJ2-7|TRBV5-1
CASRPEEGLSSYEQYF
TGCGCCAGCAGGCCCGAGGAGGGGCTCTCCTCCTACGAGCAGTACTTC
>-|-|TRBJ2-5|TRBV7-2
CASSFTQETQYF
TGTGCCAGCAGCTTTACACAAGAGACCCAGTACTTC
>TRBD2|-|TRBJ2-3|TRBV4-3
CASSLRIGGVLTDTQYF
TGCGCCAGCAGCCTAAGGATCGGGGGGGTCTTAACAGATACGCAGTATTTT